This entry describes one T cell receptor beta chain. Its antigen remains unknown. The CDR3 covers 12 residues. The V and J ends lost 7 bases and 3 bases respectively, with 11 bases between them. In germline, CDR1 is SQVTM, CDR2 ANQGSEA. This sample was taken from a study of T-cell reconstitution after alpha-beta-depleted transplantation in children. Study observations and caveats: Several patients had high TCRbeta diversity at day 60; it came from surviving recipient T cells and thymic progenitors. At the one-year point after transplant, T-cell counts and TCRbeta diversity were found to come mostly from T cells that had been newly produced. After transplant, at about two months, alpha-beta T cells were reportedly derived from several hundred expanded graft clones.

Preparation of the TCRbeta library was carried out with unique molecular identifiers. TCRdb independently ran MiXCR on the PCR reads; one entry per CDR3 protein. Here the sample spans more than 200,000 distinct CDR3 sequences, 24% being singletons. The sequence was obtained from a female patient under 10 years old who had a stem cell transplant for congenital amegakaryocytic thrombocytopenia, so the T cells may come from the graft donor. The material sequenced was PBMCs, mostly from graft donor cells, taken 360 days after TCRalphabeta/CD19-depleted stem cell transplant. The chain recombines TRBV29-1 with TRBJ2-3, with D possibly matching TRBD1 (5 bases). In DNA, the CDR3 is TGCAGCGACAGACAGCAGACAGATACGCAGTATTTT. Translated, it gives CSDRQQTDTQYF.